A selection of T cell receptor beta chains follows, all from one sample in a study of blood T cell repertoires in COVID-19. This table comes from immunoSEQ multiplex PCR, and its TCRdb copy is limited to in-frame clones, with some not included. The data contain about 140,000 clones, about 81% of them singletons. The material sequenced was peripheral blood. The receptors come from a woman aged 80 or older with acute or convalescent COVID-19. The CDR3 runs from the conserved cysteine through the conserved F or W. Fields, in order: V gene, CDR3 protein.

>TRBV7-2
CASTLMGAVDSPLHF
>TRBV19
CASSQSGSYEQYF
>TRBV11-3
CASSSTGRGAEAFF
>TRBV6-5
CASSSGTDTQYF
>TRBV30
CAWSVRGSGNTIYF
>TRBV12-3/TRBV12-4
CASSAGGYEQYF
>TRBV24-1
CATSGTGTGGNEQYF
>TRBV28
CASSFYRTSTDTQYF
>TRBV7-8
CASSFLGRLDQQETQYF
>TRBV27
CASSLNTDTQYF
>TRBV19
CASRDRGPAGYTF
>TRBV2
CASSYILRYEQYF
>TRBV10-3
CAISGGDRYNEQFF
>TRBV4-1
CASSQGAGLLAYNEQFF
>TRBV10-2
CASTGNTYEQYF
>TRBV6-6
CASRQRTGASYEQYF
>TRBV7-9
CASSLGMGIGLSYGYTF
>TRBV5-6
CASSPSGTSGSSGELFF
>TRBV9
CASSVGQDNEKLFF
>TRBV7-9
CASTQVRGTSGANVLTF
>TRBV20-1
CSRYLQETQYF
>TRBV5-1
CASSQGSGDEKLFF
>TRBV28
CASSFRQGVWETQYF
>TRBV10-2
CASGDSGSYYEQYF
>TRBV29-1
CSVDQTPGFGYTF
>TRBV5-1
CASRGSGLSTDTQYF
>TRBV5-1
CASSLGGHDTGELFF
>TRBV19
CASRAQGDGGYTF
>TRBV5-1
CASSLGGSDYGYTF
>TRBV5-6
CASSLGGQNYNSPLHF
>TRBV28
CATQGFGNTEAFF
>TRBV19
CATAVGTGAQETQYF
>TRBV2
CASTRTPRPGGSGNTIYF
>TRBV9
CASSVGTSGSYEQYF
>TRBV4-1
CASSQGYLVTQYF
>TRBV27
CASSSLINTGELFF
>TRBV6-1
CASSDRTLGHTEAFF
>TRBV11-2
CASSSNRDLKTQYF
>TRBV11-2
CASSLGAGRFNEKLFF
>TRBV27
CASSILALPGDTQYF
>TRBV7-2
CASSLDRGATDTQYF
>TRBV5-5
CASSLVTRNYNEQFF
>TRBV15
CATNPGLAGYNEQFF
>TRBV24-1
CATSDPGQGEKLFF
>TRBV3-1/TRBV3-2
CASSPETRGRGSPLHF
>TRBV28
CASTLGTLSNYGYTF